This entry is about one T cell receptor beta chain. The antigen remains unidentified. It is unclear where the CDR3 begins or ends on the DNA, so no DNA is shown, and the CDR3 is as TCRdb lists it. The data stem from a study of tumor and adjacent non-tumor tissue in lung cancer. General study results and limits: TCR diversity was significantly greater in tumor than normal lung tissue. Top 100 clones took a larger repertoire share in normal lung. Tumor TCR diversity, when higher, was linked to shorter survival.

The template was RNA from unsorted bulk tissue. CDR1 is SQVTM, CDR2 ANQGSEA, per germline. The CDR3 is 12 residues long, ends included. The library came from three nested PCR rounds adapted from ARM-PCR protocols. Each CDR3 protein gets one entry after TCRdb re-called the multiplex PCR reads with MiXCR. The repertoire includes about 93,000 distinct CDR3 sequences, 65% to 75% of them detected once, and around 16% sits in the top ten. This clonotype was obtained from a man aged 60 to 69 with non-small cell lung cancer. V and J are TRBV29-1 and TRBJ1-2; the table names TRBD1, a call not compared with the DNA. The sequencing input was lung tumor tissue. The CDR3 spells CSVGRGNYGHTF.